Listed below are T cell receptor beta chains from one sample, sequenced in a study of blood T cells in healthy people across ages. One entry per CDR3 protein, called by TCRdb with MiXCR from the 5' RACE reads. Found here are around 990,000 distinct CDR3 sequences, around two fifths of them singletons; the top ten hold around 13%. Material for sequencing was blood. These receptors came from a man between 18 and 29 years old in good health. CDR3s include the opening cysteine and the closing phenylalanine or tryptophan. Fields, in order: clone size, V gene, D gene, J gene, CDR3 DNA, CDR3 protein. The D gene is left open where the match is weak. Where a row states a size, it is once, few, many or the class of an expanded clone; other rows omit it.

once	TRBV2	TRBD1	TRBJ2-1	TGTGCCAGCAAAATGGCAACAGGGGGCAATGAGCAGTTCTTC	CASKMATGGNEQFF
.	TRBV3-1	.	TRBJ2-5	TGTGCCACCAAAGAATCGGGGGCAGAGACCCAGTACTTC	CATKESGAETQYF
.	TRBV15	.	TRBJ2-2	TGTGCCACCAGCACTGTAGGGTCAACCGGGGAGCTGTTTTTT	CATSTVGSTGELFF
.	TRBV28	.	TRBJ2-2	TGTGCCAGCAGTCCCCGGGACGGTTTCACCGGGGAGCTGTTTTTT	CASSPRDGFTGELFF
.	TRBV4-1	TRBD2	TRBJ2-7	TGCGCCAGCAGCCTAGGCCCGACCAATCCTAGCGGGGGCTACGAGCAGTACTTC	CASSLGPTNPSGGYEQYF
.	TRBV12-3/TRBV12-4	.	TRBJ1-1	TGTGCCAGCAGTGGCCGACCGGGCACTGAAGCTTTCTTT	CASSGRPGTEAFF
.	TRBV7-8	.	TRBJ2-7	TGTGCCAGCAGCGTAGGGGAATACGAGCAGTACTTC	CASSVGEYEQYF
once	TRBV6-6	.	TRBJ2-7	TGTGCCAGCAGTTACTCCCCCTTGAGGAATGAGCAGTACTTC	CASSYSPLRNEQYF
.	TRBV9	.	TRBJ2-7	TGTGCCAGCAGCGCAACAGCGAATTTAGCCTACGAGCAGTACTTC	CASSATANLAYEQYF
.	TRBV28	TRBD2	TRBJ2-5	TGTGCCAGCAGTTTCATGACTAGCGGGGGGAACCAAGAGACCCAGTACTTC	CASSFMTSGGNQETQYF
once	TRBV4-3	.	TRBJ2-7	TGCGCCAGCAGCCAAGATAGGGTTATCGGGGGAAGCTCCTACAATGAGCAGTACTTC	CASSQDRVIGGSSYNEQYF
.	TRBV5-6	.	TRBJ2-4	TGTGCCAGCAGCTTGGGGGAAGCCAAAAACATTCCGTACTTC	CASSLGEAKNIPYF
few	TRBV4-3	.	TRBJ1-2	TGCGCCAGCAGCCAAGCTTGGTCAGCGACGGGAGTCTATGGCTACACCTTC	CASSQAWSATGVYGYTF